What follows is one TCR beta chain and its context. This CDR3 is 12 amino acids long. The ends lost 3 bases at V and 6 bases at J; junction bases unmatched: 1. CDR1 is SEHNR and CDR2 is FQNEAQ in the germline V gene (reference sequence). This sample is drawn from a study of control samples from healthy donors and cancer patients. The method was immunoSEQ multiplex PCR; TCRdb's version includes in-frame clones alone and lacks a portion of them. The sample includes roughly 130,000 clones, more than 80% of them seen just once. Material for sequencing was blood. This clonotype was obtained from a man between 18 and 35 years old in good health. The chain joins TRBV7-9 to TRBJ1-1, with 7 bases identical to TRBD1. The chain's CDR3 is CASSFDRAEAFF. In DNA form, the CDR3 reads TGTGCCAGCAGCTTTGACAGGGCTGAAGCTTTCTTT.